The 26 T cell receptor beta chains reported below all come from one sample, sequenced in a study of blood T cell repertoires in COVID-19. The assay was immunoSEQ multiplex PCR, and TCRdb's table has in-frame clones only and misses some. The data contain about 76,000 clones, roughly 85% of them singletons. Specimen: peripheral blood. Receptors were obtained from a man between 60 and 75 years old with COVID-19, enrolled during active disease.

The chain joins TRBV28 to TRBJ1-4; no clear D gene. V shed 0 bases and J shed 6 bases, with 14 bases lying between them. The CDR3 consists of 16 residues. CDR1 and CDR2 (germline): MDHEN, SYDVKM. As DNA, the CDR3 is TGTGCCAGCAGTTTATGGCAGTGGGAGAAGGATGAAAAACTGTTTTTT. It encodes CASSLWQWEKDEKLFF.

This clone was picked up a small number of times. The chain carries TRBV2 and TRBJ2-2; TRBD1 is a possible D gene (6 bases). This CDR3 comprises 14 residues. The V and J ends lost 8 bases and 7 bases respectively, with 17 bases between them. The V gene's germline CDR1 is SNHLY and CDR2 FYNNEI. CDR3 sequence (DNA): TGTGCCAGCGCCGACAGGCTAGGAGACGGGGAGCTGTTTTTT. Protein: CASADRLGDGELFF.

The chain uses TRBV14 and TRBJ1-1, with a possible D match to TRBD1 (6 bases). CDR1 is SGHDN, CDR2 FVKESK, per germline. Trimming cost V 4 bases and J 4 bases, with 13 bases left between them. The CDR3 sequence is 14 residues long. The CDR3 DNA is TGTGCCAGCAGCCCCCTGGGCAGGGGCACTGAAGCTTTCTTT. Translating it yields CASSPLGRGTEAFF.

This clone was detected once. The rearrangement links TRBV6-1 to TRBJ2-2; TRBD1 agrees at 8 bases. V was clipped by 2 bases and J by 6 bases; unmatched bases: 5. The CDR3 loop spans 15 amino acids. Germline lookup yields CDR1 MNHNS and CDR2 SASEGT. CDR3 sequence reads: CASSEQGARPGELFF. CDR3 bases: TGTGCCAGCAGTGAACAGGGGGCGAGGCCCGGGGAGCTGTTTTTT.

The chain uses TRBV30 and TRBJ1-1; 7 positions agree with TRBD1. The trim removed 2 bases at V and 0 bases at J, leaving 15 bases unmatched. This CDR3 spans 18 amino acids. Germline values: CDR1 GTSNPN, CDR2 SVGIG (reference sequence). The CDR3 loop is CAWSSSGTGVRLNTEAFF. For the CDR3, the DNA is TGTGCCTGGAGTTCCTCCGGCACAGGGGTTCGTCTGAACACTGAAGCTTTCTTT. Supplemented by reference TRBV30 and TRBJ1-1, the full variable domain reads SQTIHQWPATLVQPVGSPLSLECTVEGTSNPNLYWYRQAAGRGLQLLFYSVGIGQISSEVPQNLSASRPQDRQFILSSKKLLLSDSGFYLCAWSSSGTGVRLNTEAFFGQGTRLTVV.

This clone was detected once. The V gene is TRBV30, the J gene TRBJ2-5; 10 bases match TRBD2. The CDR3 has 15 amino acids. Unmatched junction bases numbered 10, after V lost 5 bases and J lost 4 bases. Germline CDR1 and CDR2: GTSNPN and SVGIG (reference sequence). DNA for the CDR3: TGTGCCTGGGACAAAGCGGGAGGGGTGCGAGAGACCCAGTACTTC. It yields the protein CAWDKAGGVRETQYF.

The chain links TRBV10-1 to TRBJ2-1, with D perhaps TRBD1 (6 bases). This CDR3 has 13 amino acids. CDR1 and CDR2 (germline): WNHNN, SYGVQD (reference sequence). Trimming left V 3 bases short and J 7 bases short, with 10 bases between. The DNA of the CDR3 is TGCGCCAGCAGTGATGGACAGCTAAATGAGCAGTTCTTC. Its translation: CASSDGQLNEQFF.

This clone was seen once. The chain links TRBV30 to TRBJ1-5, with D possibly matching TRBD1 (5 bases). Trimming took 3 bases from V and 0 from J, leaving 12 bases between them. The CDR3 covers 15 residues. Germline lookup yields CDR1 GTSNPN and CDR2 SVGIG (reference sequence). CDR3 DNA sequence: TGTGCCTGGAGCCCAGTAGGGGTTAGCAATCAGCCCCAGCATTTT. The encoded protein is CAWSPVGVSNQPQHF.

The J gene is TRBJ1-1, the V gene TRBV25-1; the match to TRBD1 covers 9 bases. CDR1 MGHDK and CDR2 SYGVNS come from the germline V gene. The CDR3 extends over 13 amino acids. Trimming removed 4 bases from V and 11 bases from J; junction bases left unmatched: 8. The DNA of the CDR3 is TGTGCCAGCAGTGCCCGGGACAGGGAGCACGCTTTCTTT. Protein: CASSARDREHAFF.

J is TRBJ2-3 and V is TRBV5-1; 8 nucleotides line up with TRBD1. Trimming cost V 7 bases and J 8 bases; bases outside gene matches: 15. The CDR3 spans 15 residues. CDR1 SGHRS and CDR2 YFSETQ come from the germline V gene. CDR3 sequence: CASSSRPGGEGTQYF. CDR3 sequence (DNA): TGCGCCAGCTCAAGCAGGCCAGGGGGCGAGGGTACGCAGTATTTT.

The CDR3, as DNA: TGTGCCAGCAGCCCCGCGGGACCGGGAGGCTACACCTTC. It encodes CASSPAGPGGYTF. This chain connects TRBV3-1 (or the pseudogene TRBV3-2) to TRBJ1-2, with D possibly being TRBD1 (5 bases). The V gene lost 4 bases and the J gene lost 8 bases, with 14 bases spanning the gap. The CDR3 sequence is 13 residues long. Germline V gene data show CDR1 as LGHDT and CDR2 as YNNKEL (reference sequence).

V is TRBV6-5 and J is TRBJ2-1, with D possibly being TRBD2 (5 bases). The length of the CDR3 is 14 residues. V was shortened by 4 bases and J by 9 bases, with 16 bases between the two germline ends. Germline CDR1 is MNHEY and CDR2 is SVGAGI. CDR3 in amino acids: CASSWLTGGREQFF. In DNA, the CDR3 is TGTGCCAGCAGTTGGCTGACCGGCGGGCGTGAGCAGTTCTTC.

The chain recombines TRBV18 with TRBJ1-4; 8 bases are a match to TRBD1. Germline V gives CDR1 KGHSH, CDR2 LQKENI. Trimming cost V 4 bases and J 2 bases; bases outside gene matches: 0. This CDR3 is 14 amino acids long. The CDR3 sequence is CASSRQGTNEKLFF. DNA for the CDR3: TGTGCCAGCTCACGACAGGGGACTAATGAAAAACTGTTTTTT.

V and J are TRBV19 and TRBJ1-2; D is unresolved. The length of the CDR3 is 12 residues. Trimming stripped 3 bases from V and 6 bases from J, with 8 bases between. The germline V gene encodes CDR1 LNHDA and CDR2 SQIVND (reference sequence). Here the CDR3 reads CASSIAGNGYTF. CDR3 coding DNA: TGTGCCAGTAGTATTGCGGGAAATGGCTACACCTTC.

V usage is TRBV27 and J usage is TRBJ2-1; 8 nucleotides line up with TRBD2. With 8 bases clipped from V and 3 bases from J, the junction kept 6 bases outside the gene matches. CDR1 is MNHEY, CDR2 SMNVEV, per germline (reference sequence). The CDR3 is 14 amino acids. This CDR3 reads CASYTGTSYNEQFF. The CDR3 region has the DNA TGTGCCAGCTACACCGGGACTAGCTACAATGAGCAGTTCTTC.

V usage is TRBV2 and J usage is TRBJ2-1, with 8 bases fitting TRBD2. Per the germline V gene, CDR1 is SNHLY and CDR2 is FYNNEI. This CDR3 region has 15 residues. The V gene end was trimmed by 5 bases and the J gene end by 4 bases; junction bases not matched to a gene: 7. CDR3 protein: CASSLRGASYNEQFF. DNA for the CDR3: TGTGCCAGCAGTTTGCGGGGGGCTTCGTACAATGAGCAGTTCTTC.

V usage is TRBV7-3 and J usage is TRBJ2-3; TRBD2 matches 12 bases. Germline CDR1 and CDR2: SGHTA and FQGTGA. This CDR3 region has 15 residues. Trimming took 1 base from V and 6 from J; bases not matched to a gene: 2. The CDR3 DNA sequence: TGTGCCAGCAGCTTAATAACTAGCGGGAGGGATACGCAGTATTTT. Protein product: CASSLITSGRDTQYF.

This chain uses TRBV2 with TRBJ1-1; D unclear. In germline, CDR1 is SNHLY, CDR2 FYNNEI. There are 14 residues in the CDR3. The V end was cut by 4 bases, the J end by 0 bases, with 9 bases between. CDR3 sequence reads: CASSGPTMNTEAFF. DNA of the CDR3: TGTGCCAGCAGTGGTCCAACTATGAACACTGAAGCTTTCTTT. The whole variable domain, remainder taken from reference TRBV2 and TRBJ1-1, is EPEVTQTPSHQVTQMGQEVILRCVPISNHLYFYWYRQILGQKVEFLVSFYNNEISEKSEIFDDQFSVERPDGSNFTLKIRSTKLEDSAMYFCASSGPTMNTEAFFGQGTRLTVV.

The chain employs TRBV7-7 and TRBJ2-5; weak D call: TRBD1 (7 bases). The CDR3 consists of 15 residues. Looked up from germline, CDR1 is SSHAT and CDR2 is FNYEAQ (reference sequence). V was pared by 0 bases and J by 2 bases, with 10 bases between. The CDR3 protein is CASSLAPGGQETQYF. The CDR3 DNA follows: TGTGCCAGCAGCTTAGCTCCAGGGGGGCAAGAGACCCAGTACTTC.

The J gene is TRBJ1-2, the V gene TRBV7-9, with 7 bases identical to TRBD1. The CDR3 spans 15 residues. V dropped 4 bases and J dropped 5; count of bases not matched to a gene: 10. Germline V CDR1 and CDR2: SEHNR, FQNEAQ (reference sequence). The CDR3 protein is CASSSADREPYGYTF. DNA for the CDR3: TGTGCCAGCAGCTCAGCTGACAGGGAACCTTATGGCTACACCTTC.

This chain connects TRBV19 to TRBJ2-2, with 9 bases identical to TRBD2. J lost 4 bases, V lost 7 bases, and 16 bases had no gene match. The CDR3 contains 18 residues. Germline values: CDR1 LNHDA, CDR2 SQIVND (reference sequence). The CDR3 loop reads CASTLEAGLAGPTGELFF. CDR3 DNA: TGTGCCAGTACCCTAGAGGCGGGACTAGCCGGGCCCACCGGGGAGCTGTTTTTT.

The J gene is TRBJ1-1, the V gene TRBV6-4; 7 bases align to TRBD1. This CDR3 contains 16 residues. With V trimmed by 0 bases and J by 0 bases, 4 bases remained unmatched. Germline CDR1 reads MRHNA; CDR2 reads SNTAGT. In DNA, the CDR3 is TGTGCCAGCAGTGACTCAACAGGGGCCATGAACACTGAAGCTTTCTTT. Its translation is CASSDSTGAMNTEAFF.

This chain uses TRBV9 with TRBJ1-6; 10 nucleotides line up with TRBD1. V shed 3 bases, J shed 7 bases, and the junction held 4 bases outside the gene matches. Germline values: CDR1 SGDLS, CDR2 YYNGEE. The CDR3 covers 15 residues. CDR3 in DNA: TGTGCCAGCAGCGCGCGACAGGGGGCAAATTCACCCCTCCACTTT. It codes for CASSARQGANSPLHF.

The CDR3 here is CASSFGAGSNYNEQFF. The CDR3 DNA sequence: TGTGCCAGCAGCTTCGGAGCGGGATCCAACTACAATGAGCAGTTCTTC. This sequence joins TRBV5-6 and TRBJ2-1; TRBD2 agrees at 7 bases. CDR1 and CDR2 (germline): SGHDT, YYEEEE. The V gene end was trimmed by 2 bases and the J gene end by 3 bases; junction bases not matched to a gene: 8. This CDR3 contains 16 residues.

The rearrangement joins TRBV18 to TRBJ2-1, with TRBD2 matching 11 bases. This CDR3 has 15 amino acids. V was pared by 1 base and J by 9 bases, with 5 bases of the junction left unmatched. The germline V gene encodes CDR1 KGHSH and CDR2 LQKENI. CDR3 in DNA: TGTGCCAGCTCACCACGTAGCGGGGGGGCTGGTGAGCAGTTCTTC. It codes for CASSPRSGGAGEQFF.

This chain uses TRBV7-6 with TRBJ2-7; 10 bases match TRBD1. CDR1 is SGHVS and CDR2 is FNYEAQ in the germline V gene. With V trimmed by 4 bases and J by 5 bases, 11 bases remained unmatched. The CDR3 extends over 16 amino acids. CDR3 coding DNA: TGTGCCAGCAGCTCCATCTACCGGGACAGGGGCCACGAGCAGTACTTC. It is translated as CASSSIYRDRGHEQYF.